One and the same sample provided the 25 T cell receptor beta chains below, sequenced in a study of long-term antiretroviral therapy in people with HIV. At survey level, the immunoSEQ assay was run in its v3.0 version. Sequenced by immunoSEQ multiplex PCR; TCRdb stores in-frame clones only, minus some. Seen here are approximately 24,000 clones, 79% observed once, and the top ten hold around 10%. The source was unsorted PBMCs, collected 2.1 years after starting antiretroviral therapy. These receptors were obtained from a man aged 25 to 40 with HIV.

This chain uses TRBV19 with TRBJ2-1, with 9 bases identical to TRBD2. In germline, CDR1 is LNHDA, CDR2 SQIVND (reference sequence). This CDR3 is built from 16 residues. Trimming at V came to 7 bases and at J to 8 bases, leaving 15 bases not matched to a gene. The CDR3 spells CASTRGRAAGGDEQFF. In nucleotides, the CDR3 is TGTGCCAGTACGCGCGGGAGGGCCGCGGGGGGGGATGAGCAGTTCTTC.

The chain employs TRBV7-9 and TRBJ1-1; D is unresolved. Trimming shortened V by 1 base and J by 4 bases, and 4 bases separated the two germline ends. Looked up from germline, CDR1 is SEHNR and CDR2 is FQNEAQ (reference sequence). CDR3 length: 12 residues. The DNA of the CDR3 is TGTGCCAGCAGCTTAGGGGTCACTGAAGCTTTCTTT. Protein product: CASSLGVTEAFF.

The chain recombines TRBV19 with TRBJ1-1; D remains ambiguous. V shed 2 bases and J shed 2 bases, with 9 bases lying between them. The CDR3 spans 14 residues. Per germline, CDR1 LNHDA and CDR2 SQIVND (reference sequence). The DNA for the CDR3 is TGTGCCAGTAGTATATACGGAGGAAACACTGAAGCTTTCTTT. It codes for CASSIYGGNTEAFF. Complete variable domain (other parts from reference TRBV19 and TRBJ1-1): DGGITQSPKYLFRKEGQNVTLSCEQNLNHDAMYWYRQDPGQGLRLIYYSQIVNDFQKGDIAEGYSVSREKKESFPLTVTSAQKNPTAFYLCASSIYGGNTEAFFGQGTRLTVV.

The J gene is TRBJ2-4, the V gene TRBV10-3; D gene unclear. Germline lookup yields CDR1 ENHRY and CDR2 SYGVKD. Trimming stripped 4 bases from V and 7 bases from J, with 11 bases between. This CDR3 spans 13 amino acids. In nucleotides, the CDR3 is TGTGCCATCAGTGTAGCTTCTGGGAACATTCAGTACTTC. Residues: CAISVASGNIQYF.

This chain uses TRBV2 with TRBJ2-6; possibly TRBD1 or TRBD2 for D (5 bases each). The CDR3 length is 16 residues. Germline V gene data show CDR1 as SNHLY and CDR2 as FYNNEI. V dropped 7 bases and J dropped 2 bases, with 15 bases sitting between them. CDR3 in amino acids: CASTLDPGPGANVLTF. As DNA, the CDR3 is TGTGCCAGCACCCTGGATCCGGGGCCTGGGGCCAACGTCCTGACTTTC.

The CDR3 spells CASSFYGGVSYEQYF. The CDR3 region has the DNA TGTGCCAGCAGCTTTTACGGGGGGGTCTCCTACGAGCAGTACTTC. The V gene is TRBV11-2, the J gene TRBJ2-7, with TRBD2 identical over 8 bases. CDR3 length: 15 amino acids. Trimming at V came to 3 bases and at J to 0 bases, leaving 4 bases not matched to a gene. Germline V gives CDR1 SGHAT, CDR2 FQNNGV.

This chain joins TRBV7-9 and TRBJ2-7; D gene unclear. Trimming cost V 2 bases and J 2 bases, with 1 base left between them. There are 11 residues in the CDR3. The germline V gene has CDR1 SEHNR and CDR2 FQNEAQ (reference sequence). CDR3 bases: TGTGCCAGCAGCTTAACCTACGAGCAGTACTTC. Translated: CASSLTYEQYF.

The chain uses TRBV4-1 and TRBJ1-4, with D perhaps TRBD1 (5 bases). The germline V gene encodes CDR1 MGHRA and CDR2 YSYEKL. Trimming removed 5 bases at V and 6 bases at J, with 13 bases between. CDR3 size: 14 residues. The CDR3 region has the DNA TGCGCCAGCAGCTACGAGGGGCGGGATGAAAAACTGTTTTTT. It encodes CASSYEGRDEKLFF.

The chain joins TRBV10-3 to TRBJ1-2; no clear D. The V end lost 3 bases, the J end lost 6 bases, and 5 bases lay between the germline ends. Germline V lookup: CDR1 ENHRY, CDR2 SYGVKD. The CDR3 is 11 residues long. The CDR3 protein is CAISDSDGYTF. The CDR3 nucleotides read TGTGCCATCAGTGACAGTGATGGCTACACCTTC.

In nucleotides, the CDR3 is TGTGCCAGCAGTGGGCTGGGACAGGGTCTTTCACCCCTCCACTTT. Translation: CASSGLGQGLSPLHF. V gene TRBV6-4 combines with J gene TRBJ1-6; 9 bases align to TRBD1. In germline, CDR1 is MRHNA, CDR2 SNTAGT. The CDR3 runs 15 residues. J gave up 9 bases and V 4 bases, and 7 bases lay outside the gene matches.

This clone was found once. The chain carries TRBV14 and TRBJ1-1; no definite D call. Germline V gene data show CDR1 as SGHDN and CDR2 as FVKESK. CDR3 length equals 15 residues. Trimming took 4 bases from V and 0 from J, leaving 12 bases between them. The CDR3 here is CASSRPGVMNTEAFF. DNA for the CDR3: TGTGCCAGCAGCCGACCGGGCGTAATGAACACTGAAGCTTTCTTT.

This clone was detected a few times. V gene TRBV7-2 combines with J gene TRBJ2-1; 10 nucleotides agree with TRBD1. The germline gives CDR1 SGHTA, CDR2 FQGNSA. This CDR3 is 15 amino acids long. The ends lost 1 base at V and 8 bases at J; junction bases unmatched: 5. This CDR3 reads CASSLGTGGVYEQFF. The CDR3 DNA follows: TGTGCCAGCAGCTTAGGGACAGGGGGTGTCTATGAGCAGTTCTTC. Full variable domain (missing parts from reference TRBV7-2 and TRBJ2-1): GAGVSQSPSNKVTEKGKDVELRCDPISGHTALYWYRQSLGQGLEFLIYFQGNSAPDKSGLPSDRFSAERTGGSVSTLTIQRTQQEDSAVYLCASSLGTGGVYEQFFGPGTRLTVL.

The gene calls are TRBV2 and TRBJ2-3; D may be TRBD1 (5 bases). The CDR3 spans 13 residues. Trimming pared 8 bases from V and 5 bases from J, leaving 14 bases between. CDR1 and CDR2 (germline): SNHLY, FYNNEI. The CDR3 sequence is CASEEQALDTQYF. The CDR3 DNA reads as TGTGCCAGCGAGGAACAGGCCCTAGATACGCAGTATTTT.

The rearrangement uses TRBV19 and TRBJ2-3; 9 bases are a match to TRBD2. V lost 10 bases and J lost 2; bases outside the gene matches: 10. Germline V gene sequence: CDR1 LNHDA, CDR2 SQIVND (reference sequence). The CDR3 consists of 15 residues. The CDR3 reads CATVSSGAPTDTQYF. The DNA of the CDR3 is TGTGCCACTGTATCTAGCGGGGCCCCCACAGATACGCAGTATTTT. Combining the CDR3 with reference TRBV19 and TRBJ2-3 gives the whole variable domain DGGITQSPKYLFRKEGQNVTLSCEQNLNHDAMYWYRQDPGQGLRLIYYSQIVNDFQKGDIAEGYSVSREKKESFPLTVTSAQKNPTAFYLCATVSSGAPTDTQYFGPGTRLTVL.

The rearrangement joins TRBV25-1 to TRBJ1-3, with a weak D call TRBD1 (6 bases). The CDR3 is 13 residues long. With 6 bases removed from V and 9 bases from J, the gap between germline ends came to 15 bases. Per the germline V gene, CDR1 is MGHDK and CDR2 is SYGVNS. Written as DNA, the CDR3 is TGTGCCAGCAGCGGACAGTACCGGGGCACCATATATTTT. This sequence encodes CASSGQYRGTIYF.

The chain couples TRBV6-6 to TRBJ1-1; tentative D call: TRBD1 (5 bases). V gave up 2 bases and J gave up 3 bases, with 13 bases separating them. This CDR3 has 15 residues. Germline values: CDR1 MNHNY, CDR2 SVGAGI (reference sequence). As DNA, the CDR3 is TGTGCCAGCAGTTACAAAGGGAAAGGGGACACTGAAGCTTTCTTT. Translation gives CASSYKGKGDTEAFF.

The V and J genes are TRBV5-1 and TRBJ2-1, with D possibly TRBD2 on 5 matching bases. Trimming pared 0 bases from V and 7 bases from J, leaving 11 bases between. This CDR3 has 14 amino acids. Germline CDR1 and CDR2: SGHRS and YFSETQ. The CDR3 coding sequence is TGCGCCAGCAGCTTGGTCGGGCCGGGGAATGAGCAGTTCTTC. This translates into CASSLVGPGNEQFF. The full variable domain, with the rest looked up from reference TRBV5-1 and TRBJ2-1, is KAGVTQTPRYLIKTRGQQVTLSCSPISGHRSVSWYQQTPGQGLQFLFEYFSETQRNKGNFPGRFSGRQFSNSRSEMNVSTLELGDSALYLCASSLVGPGNEQFFGPGTRLTVL.

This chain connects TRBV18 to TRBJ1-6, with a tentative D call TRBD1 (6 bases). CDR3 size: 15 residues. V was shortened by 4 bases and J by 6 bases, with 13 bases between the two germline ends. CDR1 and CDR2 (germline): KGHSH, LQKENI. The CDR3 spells CASSQIQGSNSPLHF. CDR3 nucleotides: TGTGCCAGCTCACAAATACAGGGTAGTAATTCACCCCTCCACTTT. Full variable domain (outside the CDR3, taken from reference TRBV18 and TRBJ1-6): NAGVMQNPRHLVRRRGQEARLRCSPMKGHSHVYWYRQLPEEGLKFMVYLQKENIIDESGMPKERFSAEFPKEGPSILRIQQVVRGDSAAYFCASSQIQGSNSPLHFGNGTRLTVT.

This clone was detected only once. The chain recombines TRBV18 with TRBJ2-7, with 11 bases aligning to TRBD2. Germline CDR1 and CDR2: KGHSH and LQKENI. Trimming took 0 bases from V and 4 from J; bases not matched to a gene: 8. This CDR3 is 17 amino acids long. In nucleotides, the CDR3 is TGTGCCAGCTCACCACCTCCCCGACTAGCGGGGCTTTACGAGCAGTACTTC. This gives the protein CASSPPPRLAGLYEQYF. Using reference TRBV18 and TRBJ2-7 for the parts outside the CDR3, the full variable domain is NAGVMQNPRHLVRRRGQEARLRCSPMKGHSHVYWYRQLPEEGLKFMVYLQKENIIDESGMPKERFSAEFPKEGPSILRIQQVVRGDSAAYFCASSPPPRLAGLYEQYFGPGTRLTVT.

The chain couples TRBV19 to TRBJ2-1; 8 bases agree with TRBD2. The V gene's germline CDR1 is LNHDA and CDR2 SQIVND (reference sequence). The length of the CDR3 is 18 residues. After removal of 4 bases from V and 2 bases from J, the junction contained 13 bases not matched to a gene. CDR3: CASSTTGLTGGAYNEQFF. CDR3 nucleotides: TGTGCCAGTAGTACGACAGGCTTAACGGGGGGGGCCTACAATGAGCAGTTCTTC.

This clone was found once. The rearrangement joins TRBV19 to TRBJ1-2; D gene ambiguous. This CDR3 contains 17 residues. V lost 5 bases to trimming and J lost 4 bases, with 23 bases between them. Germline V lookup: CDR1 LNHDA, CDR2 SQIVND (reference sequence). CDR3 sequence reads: CASSPELSATFFYGYTF. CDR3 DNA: TGTGCCAGTAGTCCGGAGTTATCTGCTACGTTTTTCTATGGCTACACCTTC.

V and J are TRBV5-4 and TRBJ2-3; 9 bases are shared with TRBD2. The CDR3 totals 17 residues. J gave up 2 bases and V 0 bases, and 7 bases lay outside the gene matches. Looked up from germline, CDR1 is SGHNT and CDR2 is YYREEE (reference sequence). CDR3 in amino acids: CASSLGPRGGITDTQYF. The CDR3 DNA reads TGTGCCAGCAGCTTGGGTCCGCGGGGGGGGATCACAGATACGCAGTATTTT.

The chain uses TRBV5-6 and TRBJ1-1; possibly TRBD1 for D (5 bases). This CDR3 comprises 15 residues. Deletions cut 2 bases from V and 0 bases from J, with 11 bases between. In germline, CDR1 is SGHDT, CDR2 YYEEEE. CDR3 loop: CASSFKGRVNTEAFF. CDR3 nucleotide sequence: TGTGCCAGCAGCTTTAAGGGGCGGGTGAACACTGAAGCTTTCTTT.

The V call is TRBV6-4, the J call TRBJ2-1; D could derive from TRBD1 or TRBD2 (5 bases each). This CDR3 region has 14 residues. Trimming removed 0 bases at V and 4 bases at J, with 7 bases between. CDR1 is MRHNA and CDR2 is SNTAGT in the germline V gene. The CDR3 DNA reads TGTGCCAGCAGTGACTCTGGGGGTTACAATGAGCAGTTCTTC. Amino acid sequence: CASSDSGGYNEQFF.

DNA of the CDR3: TGTGCCAGCAGTTTATTTGGTTGGGCTAGCGGGAGAACCAATGAGCAGTTCTTC. Its protein product is CASSLFGWASGRTNEQFF. The chain recombines TRBV27 with TRBJ2-1; 10 bases map to TRBD2. Germline V CDR1 and CDR2: MNHEY, SMNVEV (reference sequence). The CDR3 is 18 residues long. V lost 1 base, J lost 6 bases, and 12 bases stayed unmatched.